The 9 T cell receptor beta chains below all came from one sample that was sequenced in a study of cytomegalovirus exposure and HLA in healthy donors. Generated by immunoSEQ multiplex PCR, the TCRdb table keeps only in-frame clones and is missing some. The sample holds 250,000 to 350,000 clones, approximately 90% seen once. The sequencing input was PBMCs. The receptors were sampled from a woman aged 18-29 years in good health and CMV-seronegative.

This clone was recorded once. This chain connects TRBV27 to TRBJ2-2; D not certain. Trimming left V 3 bases short and J 5 bases short, with 16 bases between. The CDR3 is 16 residues long. The germline V gene has CDR1 MNHEY and CDR2 SMNVEV (reference sequence). The CDR3 protein is CASSFLPPTITGELFF. The CDR3, as DNA: TGTGCCAGCAGTTTTTTGCCCCCCACAATAACCGGGGAGCTGTTTTTT.

V and J are TRBV28 and TRBJ1-1; D is undetermined. The germline V and J ends were trimmed by 6 bases and 1 base, with 9 bases remaining between them. Germline V gene sequence: CDR1 MDHEN, CDR2 SYDVKM. The CDR3 runs 13 residues. Here the CDR3 reads CASRPRGNTEAFF. CDR3 sequence (DNA): TGTGCCAGCAGGCCCCGGGGGAACACTGAAGCTTTCTTT.

V and J are TRBV2 and TRBJ2-3; no definite D call. The CDR3 length is 13 residues. The V end was cut by 7 bases, the J end by 2 bases, with 10 bases between. Germline V gives CDR1 SNHLY, CDR2 FYNNEI. CDR3 protein: CASMVTFTDTQYF. The CDR3 nucleotides are TGTGCCAGCATGGTGACTTTCACAGATACGCAGTATTTT.

The chain recombines TRBV6-1 with TRBJ2-7; D is possibly TRBD2 (6 bases). The CDR3 is made up of 15 amino acids. CDR1 and CDR2 from the germline V gene are MNHNS and SASEGT. Trimming cost V 0 bases and J 3 bases, with 12 bases left between them. CDR3 protein: CASSEAGGRLYEQYF. As DNA, the CDR3 is TGTGCCAGCAGTGAAGCGGGAGGAAGGCTCTACGAGCAGTACTTC.

The chain carries TRBV6-5 and TRBJ2-1; TRBD1 might be the D (6 bases). This CDR3 region has 13 residues. V lost 6 bases and J 8 bases, leaving 14 bases between the germline ends. The germline CDR1 and CDR2 sequences are MNHEY and SVGAGI. The CDR3 DNA follows: TGTGCCAGCAGCCGACCCGGGACACATGAGCAGTTCTTC. Its translation is CASSRPGTHEQFF.

This CDR3 reads CASSLLAGGPDNTDTQYF. In DNA, the CDR3 is TGTGCCAGCAGTTTGTTAGCGGGAGGCCCCGATAACACAGATACGCAGTATTTT. This sequence joins TRBV27 and TRBJ2-3; 10 positions agree with TRBD2. The V segment lost 3 bases and the J segment 2 bases; nucleotides outside the gene matches: 11. Per germline, CDR1 MNHEY and CDR2 SMNVEV (reference sequence). The CDR3 sequence is 18 residues long.

V gene TRBV6-1 combines with J gene TRBJ1-5, with 8 bases matching TRBD1. The ends lost 6 bases at V and 3 bases at J; junction bases unmatched: 7. The germline V gene has CDR1 MNHNS and CDR2 SASEGT. The CDR3 length is 15 residues. The CDR3 here is CASRVTGAFNQPQHF. The CDR3 bases are TGTGCCAGCAGGGTGACAGGGGCCTTCAATCAGCCCCAGCATTTT.

V gene TRBV28 combines with J gene TRBJ2-5, with TRBD2 matching over 10 bases. This CDR3 region has 22 residues. J was trimmed by 2 bases and V by 1 base; bases with no gene match: 22. From germline, CDR1 is MDHEN and CDR2 SYDVKM. Here the CDR3 reads CASSLFDPHPSGGPTDQETQYF. Here the CDR3 DNA reads TGTGCCAGCAGTTTATTTGACCCCCACCCTAGCGGGGGCCCGACTGATCAAGAGACCCAGTACTTC.

The chain carries TRBV19 and TRBJ1-1; possibly TRBD1 for D (6 bases). Germline CDR1 is LNHDA and CDR2 is SQIVND (reference sequence). Trimming pared 1 base from V and 0 bases from J, leaving 9 bases between. The CDR3 totals 15 residues. CDR3 coding DNA: TGTGCCAGTAGTATAGTCGGGGACATGAACACTGAAGCTTTCTTT. This gives the protein CASSIVGDMNTEAFF.